Listed below are T cell receptor beta chains from one sample, sequenced in a study of PD-L1 blockade in urothelial cancer. The repertoire was sequenced with immunoSEQ multiplex PCR; TCRdb's copy has only in-frame clones and lacks some. The table shows tens of thousands of clones, with 70% to 90% occurring only once. The source material was PBMCs, sampled around atezolizumab (anti-PD-L1) treatment. The receptor set was obtained from a man in his sixties with urothelial cancer. The CDR3 runs from the conserved cysteine through the conserved F or W. Each record gives: V gene, clone size, J gene, D gene, CDR3 protein, CDR3 DNA. D genes are given only for firm matches. Only some rows state a clone size, as once, few, many or a class for expanded clones.

TRBV7-9	NA	TRBJ2-7	NA	CASSPDRFPYEQYF	TGTGCCAGCAGTCCCGACAGGTTCCCCTACGAGCAGTACTTC
TRBV19	NA	TRBJ1-2	TRBD1	CASSMPGTGEGIRGYTF	TGTGCCAGTAGTATGCCCGGGACAGGGGAAGGCATCCGTGGCTACACCTTC
TRBV7-6	NA	TRBJ2-6	NA	CASSPRADPDSGANVLTF	TGTGCCAGCAGCCCGAGAGCGGATCCCGACTCTGGGGCCAACGTCCTGACTTTC
TRBV2	NA	TRBJ2-1	TRBD2	CASTLAGGLGEQFF	TGTGCCAGCACCCTAGCGGGGGGGCTTGGGGAGCAGTTCTTC
TRBV28	NA	TRBJ2-1	TRBD2	CASRESSGSHNEQFF	TGTGCCAGCAGAGAGTCTAGCGGGTCTCACAATGAGCAGTTCTTC
TRBV10-2	NA	TRBJ2-5	TRBD1	CASKQGAQETQYF	TGCGCCAGCAAACAGGGGGCCCAAGAGACCCAGTACTTC
TRBV5-6	NA	TRBJ2-3	NA	CASSLALGAQDTQYF	TGTGCCAGCAGCTTGGCCTTAGGGGCTCAAGATACGCAGTATTTT
TRBV2	few	TRBJ1-2	TRBD1	CANRDRGPGYTF	TGTGCCAACCGGGACAGGGGTCCTGGCTACACCTTC
TRBV19	NA	TRBJ1-2	NA	CASSTTAPYGYTF	TGTGCCAGTAGTACGACAGCCCCCTATGGCTACACCTTC
TRBV30	NA	TRBJ1-2	NA	CAWSLLGGYTF	TGTGCCTGGAGTTTACTAGGAGGCTACACCTTC
TRBV19	NA	TRBJ2-3	NA	CASRGGGPDTQYF	TGTGCCAGTAGGGGTGGAGGCCCAGATACGCAGTATTTT
TRBV6-6	once	TRBJ2-7	TRBD1	CASSSDRGSSYEQYF	TGTGCCAGCAGTTCTGACAGGGGCTCCTCCTACGAGCAGTACTTC
TRBV7-9	few	TRBJ1-6	NA	CASSYTSSYNSPLHF	TGTGCCAGCAGCTACACCAGCTCCTATAATTCACCCCTCCACTTT
TRBV9	NA	TRBJ2-3	TRBD2	CASSDLAGVTDTQYF	TGTGCCAGCAGCGATCTAGCGGGGGTCACAGATACGCAGTATTTT
TRBV27	NA	TRBJ1-4	TRBD1	CASSNRDRGGVNEKLFF	TGTGCCAGCAGTAACCGGGACAGGGGCGGAGTTAATGAAAAACTGTTTTTT
TRBV10-2	NA	TRBJ2-1	NA	CASSPGGQSPEQFF	TGCGCCAGCAGCCCGGGGGGCCAGTCCCCTGAGCAGTTCTTC
TRBV27	NA	TRBJ2-7	NA	CASSSPPRYEQYF	TGTGCCAGCAGTTCCCCCCCGCGATACGAGCAGTACTTC
TRBV7-2	NA	TRBJ1-2	NA	CASSLTSRVEGYTF	TGTGCCAGCAGCTTAACGAGCAGGGTGGAGGGCTACACCTTC
TRBV18	NA	TRBJ2-7	TRBD1	CASSSGQNPYEQYF	TGTGCCAGCTCATCGGGACAGAACCCCTACGAGCAGTACTTC
TRBV6-1	NA	TRBJ2-7	NA	CASSGGRTYEQYF	TGTGCCAGCAGTGGGGGCAGGACCTACGAGCAGTACTTC
TRBV5-1	NA	TRBJ1-2	NA	CASSLVQGIGYTF	TGCGCCAGCAGCTTGGTACAGGGTATTGGCTACACCTTC
TRBV7-3	NA	TRBJ2-7	TRBD1	CASSLTGQGVYEQYF	TGTGCCAGCAGCTTAACGGGCCAGGGGGTTTACGAGCAGTACTTC
TRBV5-6	NA	TRBJ2-3	TRBD2	CASRRLAGGRTDTQYF	TGTGCCAGCAGAAGACTAGCGGGGGGTCGGACAGATACGCAGTATTTT
TRBV5-8	NA	TRBJ1-5	NA	CASSSADGHPQLSNQPQHF	TGTGCCAGCAGCTCAGCTGATGGACACCCCCAGCTTAGCAATCAGCCCCAGCATTTT
TRBV13	NA	TRBJ2-2	NA	CASSGGALGELFF	TGTGCCAGCAGCGGGGGGGCTCTCGGGGAGCTGTTTTTT
TRBV4-1	NA	TRBJ2-1	NA	CASSPGGEQFF	TGCGCCAGCAGCCCAGGAGGTGAGCAGTTCTTC
TRBV30	NA	TRBJ1-1	TRBD1	CAWRKGAWNTEAFF	TGTGCCTGGAGGAAGGGGGCCTGGAACACTGAAGCTTTCTTT
TRBV6-6	NA	TRBJ2-7	TRBD1	CASNIQGAREGQYF	TGTGCCAGCAACATACAGGGGGCTAGGGAAGGGCAGTACTTC
TRBV30	NA	TRBJ2-1	TRBD2	CAWSKSLGLAGVSEQFF	TGTGCCTGGAGTAAGAGCTTGGGGCTAGCGGGGGTTAGTGAGCAGTTCTTC
TRBV30	NA	TRBJ2-5	NA	CAWSVYGGGGAQYF	TGTGCCTGGAGTGTATACGGGGGTGGTGGGGCCCAGTACTTC
TRBV19	NA	TRBJ2-5	NA	CASSRRWRETQYF	TGTGCCAGTAGTCGTCGGTGGAGAGAGACCCAGTACTTC
TRBV2	NA	TRBJ2-3	TRBD1	CASRPRTGNTDTQYF	TGTGCCAGCCGTCCTAGGACAGGGAATACAGATACGCAGTATTTT
TRBV9	NA	TRBJ2-2	NA	CASSASNTGELFF	TGTGCCAGCAGCGCGTCGAACACCGGGGAGCTGTTTTTT
TRBV6-1	few	TRBJ1-2	NA	CASSGQPAYGYTF	TGTGCCAGCAGTGGACAGCCGGCCTATGGCTACACCTTC
TRBV5-1	NA	TRBJ2-3	NA	CASSLADSNTDTQYF	TGCGCCAGCAGCTTGGCGGACAGCAACACAGATACGCAGTATTTT
TRBV4-2	once	TRBJ2-5	TRBD2	CASSQGVLAGKETQYF	TGTGCCAGCAGCCAAGGGGTGCTAGCGGGGAAAGAGACCCAGTACTTC
TRBV5-6	once	TRBJ1-5	NA	CASSLGRTAYSNQPQHF	TGTGCCAGCAGCTTGGGGCGGACAGCCTATAGCAATCAGCCCCAGCATTTT
TRBV29-1	NA	TRBJ1-1	NA	CSVRVGGNTEAFF	TGCAGCGTTCGAGTTGGGGGCAACACTGAAGCTTTCTTT
TRBV7-2	NA	TRBJ2-3	TRBD2	CASSLGFGRGATDTQYF	TGTGCCAGCAGCTTAGGGTTTGGGCGGGGGGCTACAGATACGCAGTATTTT
TRBV7-9	NA	TRBJ2-7	TRBD1	CASSWGQEDEQYF	TGTGCCAGCAGCTGGGGACAGGAAGACGAGCAGTACTTC
TRBV9	NA	TRBJ2-3	NA	CASSVEQITDTQYF	TGTGCCAGCAGCGTAGAACAGATCACAGATACGCAGTATTTT
TRBV19	NA	TRBJ2-7	NA	CASSRSGGLAYEQYF	TGTGCCAGTAGTAGGTCTGGCGGCCTCGCCTACGAGCAGTACTTC
TRBV30	NA	TRBJ2-3	NA	CAWKQEGPDTQYF	TGTGCCTGGAAGCAGGAGGGGCCAGATACGCAGTATTTT
TRBV7-2	few	TRBJ2-7	TRBD1	CASSGRDRGPYEQYF	TGTGCCAGCAGCGGCAGGGACAGGGGCCCCTACGAGCAGTACTTC
TRBV15	few	TRBJ2-7	NA	CATSSRETYEQYF	TGTGCCACCAGCAGTCGCGAGACCTACGAGCAGTACTTC
TRBV7-7	NA	TRBJ2-5	TRBD1	CASSQVTGQETQYF	TGTGCTAGCAGTCAGGTGACAGGGCAAGAGACCCAGTACTTC
TRBV9	NA	TRBJ2-7	NA	CASSVDQDYYEQYF	TGTGCCAGCAGCGTAGATCAGGATTACTACGAGCAGTACTTC
TRBV4-1	NA	TRBJ2-5	TRBD2	CASSQEVGLAGGLGSLETQYF	TGCGCCAGCAGCCAAGAGGTGGGACTAGCGGGGGGCCTAGGGTCTTTAGAGACCCAGTACTTC
TRBV9	NA	TRBJ1-6	NA	CASSVGTGGGVNSPLHF	TGTGCCAGCAGCGTAGGAACAGGCGGCGGGGTGAATTCACCCCTCCACTTT
TRBV5-1	once	TRBJ1-3	TRBD1	CASSSGTVGNTIYF	TGCGCCAGCAGCTCGGGGACAGTTGGAAACACCATATATTTT
TRBV10-2	NA	TRBJ2-2	TRBD1	CASRSTGEIGAGELFF	TGCGCCAGCAGGTCCACAGGGGAAATCGGGGCCGGGGAGCTGTTTTTT
TRBV7-9	few	TRBJ2-7	NA	CASSLFGEQYF	TGTGCCAGCAGCTTATTCGGGGAGCAGTACTTC
TRBV6-6	NA	TRBJ2-2	TRBD1	CASSDRGPNTGELFF	TGTGCCAGCAGTGACAGGGGACCGAACACCGGGGAGCTGTTTTTT
TRBV7-3	NA	TRBJ2-3	NA	CASSPGVGTDTQYF	TGTGCCAGCAGCCCGGGGGTGGGGACAGATACGCAGTATTTT